The T cell receptor beta chain under discussion was sequenced for a study of blood T cell repertoires in COVID-19. For the study at large: Samples came from the United States, Italy and Spain, spanning acute and convalescent COVID-19. Nucleic acid was either cDNA or gDNA, and it came from T cells, B-cell-depleted T cells, or PBMCs.

Per the study methods: Estimation of nucleated cell counts was performed using reference gene primer amplification. Clones were sequenced by immunoSEQ multiplex PCR, and TCRdb holds only the in-frame ones, with some missing. V, J and clone size are taken as reported in that table, and D and trimming were inferred from the DNA itself. The sample carries fewer than 110,000 clones, roughly 85% recorded once. V trimming: 3 bases; J trimming: 0 bases; junction bases outside the gene matches: 13. The CDR3 covers 19 residues. The germline gives CDR1 SGHVS, CDR2 FQNEAQ. This clonotype was obtained from a woman in her seventies with active or convalescent COVID-19. The J gene is TRBJ2-7, the V gene TRBV7-8; TRBD2 matches at 11 bases. The sequencing input was peripheral blood. The CDR3, as DNA: TGTGCCAGCAGCTTGCTCCCCACTCTAGCGGGGGGATCCTCCTACGAGCAGTACTTC. Protein product: CASSLLPTLAGGSSYEQYF.